The 11 T cell receptor beta chains listed next were all sequenced from one sample in a study of shared clonotypes between healthy human individuals. Measured with immunoSEQ multiplex PCR; TCRdb has only the in-frame clones, and not every one. The table records some 1.4 million clones, around 95% of them present only once. Sequences were obtained from naive CD4+ T cells sorted from blood. The subset: CD45RA+ positively selected. These receptors came from a man aged 30-40 years in good health.

The V and J genes are TRBV2 and TRBJ1-5; TRBD1 agrees at 7 bases. V was pared by 8 bases and J by 0 bases, with 7 bases of the junction left unmatched. The CDR3 has 15 residues. Germline V gives CDR1 SNHLY, CDR2 FYNNEI. The CDR3 reads CASGAGTASNQPQHF. The DNA for the CDR3 is TGTGCCAGCGGGGCGGGGACAGCTAGCAATCAGCCCCAGCATTTT. Full variable domain (rest looked up from reference TRBV2 and TRBJ1-5): EPEVTQTPSHQVTQMGQEVILRCVPISNHLYFYWYRQILGQKVEFLVSFYNNEISEKSEIFDDQFSVERPDGSNFTLKIRSTKLEDSAMYFCASGAGTASNQPQHFGDGTRLSIL.

The CDR3 protein is CASSPEGVGGNTIYF. CDR3 bases: TGCGCCAGCAGCCCGGAAGGGGTTGGCGGAAACACCATATATTTT. The genes are TRBV5-1 and TRBJ1-3; TRBD1 might be the D (5 bases). The CDR3 extends over 15 amino acids. Trimming removed 4 bases at V and 4 bases at J, with 15 bases between. Germline V CDR1 and CDR2: SGHRS, YFSETQ.

Concerning this clone itself: Different DNA sequences within this sample yield the same CDR3. The chain couples TRBV2 to TRBJ2-7, with TRBD1 identical over 11 bases. The junction had 2 bases not matched to a gene; V was cut back by 6 bases and J by 4 bases. Germline CDR1 reads SNHLY; CDR2 reads FYNNEI. The CDR3 has 13 residues. DNA of the CDR3: TGTGCCAGCAGCCGGGACAGGGGGTACGAGCAGTACTTC. Translated, it gives CASSRDRGYEQYF.

In regard to this clone: The same CDR3 also results from other DNA sequences found in this sample. The chain is built from TRBV18 and TRBJ2-1; unclear D gene. V was trimmed by 2 bases and J by 7 bases, leaving 6 bases between them. This CDR3 has 12 amino acids. Germline values: CDR1 KGHSH, CDR2 LQKENI. The CDR3 reads CASSPFDNEQFF. The CDR3, as DNA: TGTGCCAGCTCACCATTTGATAATGAGCAGTTCTTC.

This chain links TRBV10-1 with TRBJ2-5; D unresolved. V lost 8 bases, J lost 7 bases, and 17 bases lay in between. CDR3 length: 13 residues. The germline CDR1 and CDR2 sequences are WNHNN and SYGVQD (reference sequence). CDR3 loop: CASSIGDLGTQYF. In DNA, the CDR3 is TGCGCCAGCTCCATAGGCGATCTGGGGACCCAGTACTTC.

The chain has TRBV4-2 and TRBJ1-3; TRBD1 is a possible D gene (5 bases). This CDR3 has 17 residues. Trimming took 1 base from V and 0 from J, leaving 13 bases between them. Germline CDR1 and CDR2: LGHNA and YNFKEQ. The CDR3 bases are TGTGCCAGCAGCCAAGTTGGAGGAGGGGACTCTGGAAACACCATATATTTT. Translation gives CASSQVGGGDSGNTIYF.

V gene TRBV7-3 combines with J gene TRBJ2-3; TRBD2 is a possible D gene (6 bases). The CDR3 totals 13 residues. V dropped 6 bases and J dropped 5 bases, with 12 bases sitting between them. Germline V gene data show CDR1 as SGHTA and CDR2 as FQGTGA. CDR3 region: CASRRLGEDTQYF. CDR3 coding DNA: TGTGCCAGCAGGCGACTAGGAGAAGATACGCAGTATTTT.

The V gene is TRBV6-9, the J gene TRBJ2-3, with a possible D match to TRBD2 (5 bases). This CDR3 has 12 amino acids. Germline-derived CDR1 and CDR2 are MNHGY and SVAAGI. Trimming removed 9 bases at V and 6 bases at J, with 13 bases between. The chain's CDR3 is CARGLPPDTQYF. The DNA for the CDR3 is TGTGCCAGAGGACTGCCCCCCGATACGCAGTATTTT.

The chain uses TRBV5-1 and TRBJ1-2, with TRBD1 as a possible D gene (5 bases). This CDR3 has 16 amino acids. The germline V and J ends were trimmed by 4 bases and 4 bases, with 20 bases remaining between them. Germline V CDR1 and CDR2: SGHRS, YFSETQ. The CDR3 DNA is TGCGCCAGCAGCCTAGGGACCACTTCCACCCTCTATGGCTACACCTTC. As protein: CASSLGTTSTLYGYTF.

This clone has only one observation. The V and J genes are TRBV11-2 and TRBJ2-5; D not resolved. Germline CDR1 and CDR2: SGHAT and FQNNGV. V was clipped by 6 bases and J by 5 bases, with 10 bases between them. The CDR3 is 12 amino acids. The CDR3 region is CASSTRWETQYF. The CDR3, as DNA: TGTGCCAGCAGTACCCGATGGGAGACCCAGTACTTC.

As for this clone: Relative to the germline gene, one junction end is altered; a read error may explain this. This chain uses TRBV30 with TRBJ1-2; perhaps TRBD1 as D (6 bases). Per germline, CDR1 GTSNPN and CDR2 SVGIG (reference sequence). The CDR3 runs 13 residues. The CDR3 sequence: CAWIETGRDSSCF. The DNA for the CDR3 is TGTGCCTGGATTGAAACAGGGAGGGATTCCTCTTGCTTC.